This T cell receptor (beta chain) originates from a study of blood T cell repertoires in COVID-19. Study in general: The origin of the acute and convalescent COVID-19 samples was the United States, Italy and Spain.

Produced via immunoSEQ multiplex PCR; TCRdb's table is partial and in-frame only. The sample lists roughly 300,000 clones; roughly nine tenths were seen once. Germline loops: CDR1 LGHDT, CDR2 YNNKEL (reference sequence). With 1 base removed from V and 7 bases from J, the gap between germline ends came to 16 bases. The length of the CDR3 is 16 residues. The rearrangement uses TRBV3-1 (or the pseudogene TRBV3-2) and TRBJ2-2; possibly TRBD2 for D (6 bases). The sequence came from a woman aged 30 to 39 with COVID-19, enrolled during active disease. What was sequenced was peripheral blood. The DNA for the CDR3 is TGTGCCAGCAGCCAAGTGCGGAGGCGCGGGGTCGGGGAGCTGTTTTTT. This translates into CASSQVRRRGVGELFF.